The 3 T cell receptor beta chains below all came from one sample that was sequenced in a study of Ad26.COV2.S vaccination and SARS-CoV-2 variants. The assay was immunoSEQ multiplex PCR, and TCRdb's table has in-frame clones only and misses some. In the table there are some 340,000 clones, about 82% of which are singletons. The treatment is: about 20 received Ad26.COV2.S at low or high dose, single or two shots; 5 received placebo; per-sample allocation not given. All samples were drawn on day 63, counting from the first vaccine or placebo injection. Material: peripheral blood, obtained in a trial of Ad26.COV2.S vaccine versus placebo. These receptors originate from a person aged 18 to 59 who received the Ad26.COV2.S COVID-19 vaccine or a placebo.

The V call is TRBV6-5, the J call TRBJ2-7; D may be TRBD1 or TRBD2 (6 bases each). The V end lost 0 bases, the J end lost 3 bases, and 12 bases lay between the germline ends. Germline CDR1 and CDR2: MNHEY and SVGAGI. CDR3 length: 15 residues. CDR3 loop: CASSYSSRGLYEQYF. CDR3 nucleotide sequence: TGTGCCAGCAGTTACTCTTCCAGGGGACTCTACGAGCAGTACTTC.

In its sample, this clone was seen a few times. V gene TRBV6-5 combines with J gene TRBJ1-2, with TRBD1 as a possible D gene (6 bases). Trimming took 5 bases from V and 7 from J, leaving 11 bases between them. The germline gives CDR1 MNHEY, CDR2 SVGAGI. This CDR3 is built from 12 residues. CDR3 in amino acids: CASSQQGRGYTF. For the CDR3, the DNA is TGTGCCAGCAGTCAACAGGGACGTGGCTACACCTTC.

The CDR3 region is CAWPVQRDRGPQETQYF. CDR3 in DNA: TGTGCCTGGCCTGTCCAGCGGGACAGGGGACCTCAAGAGACCCAGTACTTC. The V call is TRBV10-3, the J call TRBJ2-5; 10 bases agree with TRBD1. Germline V gene sequence: CDR1 ENHRY, CDR2 SYGVKD. Trimming cost V 11 bases and J 2 bases; bases outside gene matches: 17. This CDR3 is built from 17 residues.